The 12 T cell receptor beta chains reported below all come from one sample, sequenced in a study of cytomegalovirus exposure and HLA in healthy donors. PCR amplification relied on 60 Vbeta primers (plus 13 Jbeta primers). Assay used: immunoSEQ multiplex PCR; TCRdb lists only in-frame clones, some missing. The repertoire holds fewer than 200,000 clones, 60% to 80% seen once, with 3.7% in the top ten. The sequencing sample was made of PBMCs. Receptors were obtained from a man aged 25-45 years in good health and CMV-seropositive.

The CDR3 region has the DNA TGTGCCATTTTGGGGAGGCATTCACCCCTCCACTTT. Its protein is CAILGRHSPLHF. The chain employs TRBV19 and TRBJ1-6, with no clear D. CDR1 is LNHDA and CDR2 is SQIVND in the germline V gene (reference sequence). Trimming left V 10 bases short and J 8 bases short, with 12 bases between. This CDR3 is built from 12 residues.

The chain is built from TRBV7-9 and TRBJ2-4; D possibly corresponds to TRBD2 (6 bases). V dropped 10 bases and J dropped 7 bases, with 20 bases sitting between them. Per the germline V gene, CDR1 is SEHNR and CDR2 is FQNEAQ (reference sequence). This CDR3 is 14 amino acids long. This CDR3 reads CATLGAGYENIQYF. DNA for the CDR3: TGTGCCACCCTCGGGGCGGGGTATGAGAACATTCAGTACTTC.

The rearrangement links TRBV6-5 to TRBJ1-4; the D gene is possibly TRBD1 (5 bases). This CDR3 is 15 amino acids long. Germline CDR1 reads MNHEY; CDR2 reads SVGAGI. V was pared by 6 bases and J by 7 bases, with 18 bases between. Written as DNA, the CDR3 is TGTGCCAGCAGATCCCCCTGGGGGGGTGGTGAAAAACTGTTTTTT. Translating it yields CASRSPWGGGEKLFF.

This clone was picked up one time. The chain uses TRBV28 and TRBJ2-7; 11 positions match TRBD1. The CDR3 covers 15 residues. J was trimmed by 5 bases and V by 2 bases; bases with no gene match: 5. Germline CDR1 is MDHEN and CDR2 is SYDVKM. CDR3 sequence reads: CASSLAGTGGDEQYF. The CDR3 DNA reads as TGTGCCAGCAGTTTAGCCGGGACAGGGGGTGACGAGCAGTACTTC.

This chain joins TRBV11-2 and TRBJ2-5; 7 bases map to TRBD1. Germline CDR1 is SGHAT and CDR2 is FQNNGV. Trimming removed 1 base from V and 4 bases from J; junction bases left unmatched: 12. The CDR3 covers 17 residues. CDR3 protein: CASSLGVTGVFAETQYF. As DNA, the CDR3 is TGTGCCAGCAGCTTAGGTGTTACAGGGGTTTTTGCAGAGACCCAGTACTTC.

The J gene is TRBJ2-3, the V gene TRBV9, with 9 bases fitting TRBD1. CDR1 SGDLS and CDR2 YYNGEE come from the germline V gene. This CDR3 has 15 residues. The V segment lost 2 bases and the J segment 2 bases; nucleotides outside the gene matches: 3. In DNA, the CDR3 is TGTGCCAGCAGCGTCAGACAGGGGGACACAGATACGCAGTATTTT. It specifies CASSVRQGDTDTQYF.

The DNA for the CDR3 is TGTGCCAGCAGCACCTACGACAGGGTTGTAAACATTCAGTACTTC. Protein: CASSTYDRVVNIQYF. The gene calls are TRBV28 and TRBJ2-4, with 7 bases matching TRBD1. The CDR3 is 15 amino acids. Germline V CDR1 and CDR2: MDHEN, SYDVKM. V shed 6 bases and J 6 bases; nucleotides not matched to a gene: 11.

The chain has TRBV11-3 and TRBJ1-1; 7 bases fit TRBD1. This CDR3 has 12 amino acids. Per germline, CDR1 SGHNT and CDR2 YENEEA. V gave up 5 bases and J gave up 4 bases; unmatched junction bases: 1. CDR3 region: CASSQGGTEAFF. CDR3 in DNA: TGTGCCAGCAGCCAGGGGGGCACTGAAGCTTTCTTT.

Of note for this clone: The sample has other DNA sequences that encode this CDR3 too. The J gene is TRBJ2-2, the V gene TRBV6-5; no reliable D call. This CDR3 has 13 residues. Germline CDR1 is MNHEY and CDR2 is SVGAGI. Deletions cut 7 bases from V and 1 base from J, with 7 bases between. The chain's CDR3 is CASKRRNTGELFF. The CDR3 DNA sequence: TGTGCCAGCAAGAGGAGGAACACCGGGGAGCTGTTTTTT.

This clone occurred once. This chain links TRBV7-3 with TRBJ1-5; D is possibly TRBD1 (6 bases). The CDR3 has 12 residues. Germline lookup yields CDR1 SGHTA and CDR2 FQGTGA. The CDR3 reads CRGGSYNQPQHF. The DNA for the CDR3 is TGTCGAGGGGGTTCTTACAATCAGCCCCAGCATTTT.

V and J are TRBV6-5 and TRBJ2-2; 8 bases are a match to TRBD1. This CDR3 has 15 residues. Germline CDR1 is MNHEY and CDR2 is SVGAGI. After removal of 6 bases from V and 5 bases from J, the junction contained 8 bases not matched to a gene. The CDR3 DNA follows: TGTGCCAGCAGCCCAGGGGGCGGAAGAACCGGGGAGCTGTTTTTT. It translates to CASSPGGGRTGELFF.

This chain joins TRBV2 and TRBJ1-6; 9 bases agree with TRBD1. The CDR3 loop spans 17 amino acids. CDR1 and CDR2 from the germline V gene are SNHLY and FYNNEI. The J segment lost 0 bases and the V segment lost 6 bases, leaving 6 bases of the junction unmatched. The chain's CDR3 is CASRGQGLSSYNSPLHF. CDR3 bases: TGTGCCAGCAGGGGACAGGGCCTCAGCTCCTATAATTCACCCCTCCACTTT. Full variable domain (remainder filled in from reference TRBV2 and TRBJ1-6): EPEVTQTPSHQVTQMGQEVILRCVPISNHLYFYWYRQILGQKVEFLVSFYNNEISEKSEIFDDQFSVERPDGSNFTLKIRSTKLEDSAMYFCASRGQGLSSYNSPLHFGNGTRLTVT.